This T cell receptor (beta chain) stems from a study of blood T cell repertoires in COVID-19. Source study methods: The assay estimated nucleated cells by amplifying reference gene primers. The table came from immunoSEQ multiplex PCR; TCRdb's copy has only in-frame clones and leaves some out. That table supplies the V and J calls and clone size; D and trimming were determined from the DNA. The data show roughly 250,000 clones, 80% to 85% seen once. The CDR3 loop spans 14 amino acids. The junction had 4 bases not matched to a gene; V was cut back by 4 bases and J by 3 bases. Germline assignment: CDR1 MNHEY and CDR2 SVGAGI.

The chain is built from TRBV6-5 and TRBJ1-2; TRBD1 matches 8 bases. The specimen sequenced was peripheral blood. This sequence originates from a person aged 70 to 80 with COVID-19, enrolled during active disease. CDR3 region: CASSSAGGHYGYTF. CDR3 DNA sequence: TGTGCCAGCAGTTCCGCAGGGGGCCACTATGGCTACACCTTC.